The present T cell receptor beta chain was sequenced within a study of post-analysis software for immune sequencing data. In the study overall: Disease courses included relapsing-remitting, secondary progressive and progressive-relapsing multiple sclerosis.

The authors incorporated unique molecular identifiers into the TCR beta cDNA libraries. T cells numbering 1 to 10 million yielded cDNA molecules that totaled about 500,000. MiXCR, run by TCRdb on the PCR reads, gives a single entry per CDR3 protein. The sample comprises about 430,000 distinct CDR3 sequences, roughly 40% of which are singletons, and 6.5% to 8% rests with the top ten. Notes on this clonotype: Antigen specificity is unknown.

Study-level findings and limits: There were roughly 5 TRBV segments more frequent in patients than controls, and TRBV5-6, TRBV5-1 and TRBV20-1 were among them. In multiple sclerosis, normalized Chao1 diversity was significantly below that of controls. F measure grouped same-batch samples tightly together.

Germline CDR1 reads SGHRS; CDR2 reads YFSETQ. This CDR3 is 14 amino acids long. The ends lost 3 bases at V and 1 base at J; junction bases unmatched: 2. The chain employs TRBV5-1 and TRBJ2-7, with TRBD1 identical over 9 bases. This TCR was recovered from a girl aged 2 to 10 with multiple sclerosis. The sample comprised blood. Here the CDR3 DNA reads TGCGCCAGCAGCTGGGACAGGGCATCCTACGAGCAGTACTTC. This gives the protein CASSWDRASYEQYF.